These T cell receptor beta chains were read from a single sample in a study of blood T cells in healthy people across ages. TCRdb itself ran the 5' RACE reads through MiXCR, one entry per CDR3 protein. The sample yields 1.5 million to 2 million distinct CDR3 sequences, 28% seen once. Material: blood. The receptors originated from a woman aged 30 to 39 in good health. The CDR3 runs from the conserved cysteine through the conserved F or W. A D gene is named only where the DNA matches it firmly.

v_call,d_call,cdr3_aa
TRBV12-3/TRBV12-4,NA,CASSFPSTRSSYNEQFF
TRBV29-1,NA,CSVEEERFREQYF
TRBV20-1,TRBD2,CSVGSGGRETQYF
TRBV28,NA,CASTPVGSYNEQFF
TRBV10-2,NA,CASTGGGGSYEQYF
TRBV27,NA,CASSLFRNTEAFF
TRBV18,TRBD2,CASSQGLADTYEQYF
TRBV4-1,NA,CASSSPGGLNTEAFF
TRBV3-1,NA,CTSRTLAGDYEQYF
TRBV30,NA,CAWSRDLTTYNEQFF
TRBV6-5,NA,CASSYRATDEGSFF
TRBV20-1,TRBD1,CSAPRTGDEQFF
TRBV7-3,TRBD1,CASSSSGFGTGGLEQFF
TRBV28,NA,CASRFHRGYTF
TRBV3-1,TRBD2,CASSQGVTGGLQETQYF
TRBV7-2,NA,CASSLQGTSPLHF
TRBV5-1,TRBD1,CASSLQPGQGNYEQYF
TRBV15,TRBD2,CATSRTIAGGTDTQYF
TRBV20-1,NA,CSARDEGGGYEQYF
TRBV10-3,TRBD1,CAVRPGQGSGWRTEAFF
TRBV12-3/TRBV12-4,NA,CASSALGYLETQYF
TRBV7-6,NA,CASRRTRGRGDTEAFF
TRBV5-1,NA,CASSIIYNEQFF
TRBV5-5,NA,CASSFYPGAGANVLTF
TRBV28,NA,CASSPQGPTDTQYF
TRBV6-6,NA,CASRVDTGSFYGYTF
TRBV29-1,NA,CSVAPGTPDGPQHF
TRBV2,NA,CASSLTTTSTDTQYF
TRBV7-2,NA,CASSLGLGATQYF
TRBV3-1,TRBD1,CASSRPGTGSLGYTF
TRBV20-1,TRBD2,CSASRTSGTVEQFF
TRBV18,NA,CASSPTLTDTQYF
TRBV6-2/TRBV6-3,TRBD1,CANSFTDRATYEQYF
TRBV5-5,NA,CASSLGFHPNAEEQYF
TRBV29-1,TRBD1,CSVGTGVGQYF
TRBV18,TRBD1,CASSPGDRGLGYTF
TRBV5-6,NA,CASSLAGLPRPATNEKLFF
TRBV6-6,NA,CASSYGEGRTRNQPQHF
TRBV20-1,TRBD2,CSAREAGSSTDTQYF
TRBV6-2/TRBV6-3,NA,CASSYSTGRTYEQYF
TRBV5-1,TRBD2,CASMPMGLAINEQFF
TRBV7-2,NA,CASSIQRGSNQPQHF
TRBV10-3,TRBD1,CAISETGDNYGYTF
TRBV2,NA,CASSTMGGKSEAFF